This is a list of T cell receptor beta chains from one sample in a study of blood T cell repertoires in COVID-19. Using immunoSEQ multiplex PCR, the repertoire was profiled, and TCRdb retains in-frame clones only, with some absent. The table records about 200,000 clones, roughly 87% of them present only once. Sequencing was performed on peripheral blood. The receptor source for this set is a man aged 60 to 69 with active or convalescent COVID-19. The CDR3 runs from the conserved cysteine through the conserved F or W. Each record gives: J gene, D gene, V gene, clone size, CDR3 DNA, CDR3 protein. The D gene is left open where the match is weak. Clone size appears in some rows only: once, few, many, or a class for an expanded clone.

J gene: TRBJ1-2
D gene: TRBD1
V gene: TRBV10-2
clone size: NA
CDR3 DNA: TGCGCCAGCAGGAGAGACAGGGGGCTTGATGGCTACACCTTC
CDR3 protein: CASRRDRGLDGYTF

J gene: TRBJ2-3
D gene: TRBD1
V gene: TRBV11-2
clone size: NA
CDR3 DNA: TGTGCCAGCAGCCGAACCCTGCCGGGACAGGGGACGAGTACGCAGTATTTT
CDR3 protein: CASSRTLPGQGTSTQYF

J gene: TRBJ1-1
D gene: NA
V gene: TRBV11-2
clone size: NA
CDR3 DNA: TGTGCCAGCAGCTTAGTCGCAGGCTTAGACACTGAAGCTTTCTTT
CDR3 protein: CASSLVAGLDTEAFF

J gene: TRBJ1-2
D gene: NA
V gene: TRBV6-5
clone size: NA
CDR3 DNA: TGTGCCAGCAGCCCCCAGGAGGCGAGCTATGGCTACACCTTC
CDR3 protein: CASSPQEASYGYTF

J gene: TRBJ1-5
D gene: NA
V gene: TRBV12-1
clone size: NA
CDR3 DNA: TGTGCCAGCAGCTTTGTTGCGGAACAGGGGTCTCTTAGCAATCAGCCCCAGCATTTT
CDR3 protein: CASSFVAEQGSLSNQPQHF

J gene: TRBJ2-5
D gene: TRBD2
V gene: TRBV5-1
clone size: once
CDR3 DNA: TGCGCCAGCAGCTTGGGATTCCCAGCGGGGCAAGAGACCCAGTACTTC
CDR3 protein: CASSLGFPAGQETQYF

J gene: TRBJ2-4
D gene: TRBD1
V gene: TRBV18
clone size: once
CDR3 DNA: TGTGCCAGCTCACCACCGGGGACGACAGGGGCCAAAAACATTCAGTACTTC
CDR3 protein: CASSPPGTTGAKNIQYF

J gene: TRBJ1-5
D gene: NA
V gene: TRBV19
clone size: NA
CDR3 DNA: TGTGCCAGTAGTGAGGCACCCTATAGCAATCAGCCCCAGCATTTT
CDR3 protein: CASSEAPYSNQPQHF

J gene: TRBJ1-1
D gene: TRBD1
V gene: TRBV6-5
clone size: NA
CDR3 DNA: TGTGCCAGCAACCAGGGGGCGAGGACTGAAGCTTTCTTT
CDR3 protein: CASNQGARTEAFF

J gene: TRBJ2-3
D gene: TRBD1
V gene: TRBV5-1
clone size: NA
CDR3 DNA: TGCGCCAGCAGCCCGGTTGGACAGGGGGCTGGCACAGATACGCAGTATTTT
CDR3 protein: CASSPVGQGAGTDTQYF

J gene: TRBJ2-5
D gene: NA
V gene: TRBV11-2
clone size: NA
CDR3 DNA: TGTGCCAGCAGCCTGACCGACTCGTACCAAGAGACCCAGTACTTC
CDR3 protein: CASSLTDSYQETQYF

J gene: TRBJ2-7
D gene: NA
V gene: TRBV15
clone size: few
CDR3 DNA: TGTGCCACCAGCAGAGATCATCGAGTCCTGATAAGCTACGAGCAGTACTTC
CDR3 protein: CATSRDHRVLISYEQYF

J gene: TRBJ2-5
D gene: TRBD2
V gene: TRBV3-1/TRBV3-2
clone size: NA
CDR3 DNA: TGTGCCAGCAGCCGCGGGGGGGTGGCAGAGACCCAGTACTTC
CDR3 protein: CASSRGGVAETQYF

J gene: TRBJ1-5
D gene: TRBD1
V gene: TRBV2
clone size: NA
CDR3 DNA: TGTGCCAGCAGGAAGGACAGGAATTATAGCAATCAGCCCCAGCATTTT
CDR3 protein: CASRKDRNYSNQPQHF

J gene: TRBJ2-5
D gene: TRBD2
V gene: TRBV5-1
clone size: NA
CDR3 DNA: TGCGCCAGCAGCCGAGGGACTAGCGGGGGGGCCGGGGAGACCCAGTACTTC
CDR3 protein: CASSRGTSGGAGETQYF

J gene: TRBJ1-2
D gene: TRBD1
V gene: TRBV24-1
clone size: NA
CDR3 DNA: TGTGCCACCAGTGAGGGGACAGGCAAGGCGGATGGCTACACCTTC
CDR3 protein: CATSEGTGKADGYTF

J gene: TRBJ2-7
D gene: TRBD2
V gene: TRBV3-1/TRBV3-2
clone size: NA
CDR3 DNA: TGTGCCAGCAGCCTTCTACTAGCGGGGGACGGCGAGCAGTACTTC
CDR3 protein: CASSLLLAGDGEQYF

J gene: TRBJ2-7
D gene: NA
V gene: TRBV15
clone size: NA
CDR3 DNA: TGTGCCACCAGCAGAGATATCCGACAGAGTCGGCACGAGCAGTACTTC
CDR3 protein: CATSRDIRQSRHEQYF

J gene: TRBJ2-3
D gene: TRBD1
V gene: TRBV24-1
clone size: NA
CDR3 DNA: TGTGCCACCAGTGATTTGCAAGGGGGCGACACAGATACGCAGTATTTT
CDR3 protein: CATSDLQGGDTDTQYF

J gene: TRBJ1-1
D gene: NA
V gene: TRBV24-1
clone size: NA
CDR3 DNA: TGTGCCACCAGTGACCGAGACTCCACTGAAGCTTTCTTT
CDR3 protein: CATSDRDSTEAFF

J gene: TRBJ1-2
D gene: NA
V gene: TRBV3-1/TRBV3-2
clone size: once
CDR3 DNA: TGTGCCAGCAGCCAGGGGAGGGGGGAGAATGGCTACACCTTC
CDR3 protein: CASSQGRGENGYTF

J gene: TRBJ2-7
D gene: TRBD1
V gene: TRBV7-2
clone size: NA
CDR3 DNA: TGTGCCAGCAGCAGGACAGGGGGTTCCTACGAGCAGTACTTC
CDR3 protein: CASSRTGGSYEQYF

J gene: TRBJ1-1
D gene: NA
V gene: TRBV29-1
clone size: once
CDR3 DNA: TGCAGCGTTGCTACGCCTCCATTAGGCGGTTTCTTT
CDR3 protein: CSVATPPLGGFF

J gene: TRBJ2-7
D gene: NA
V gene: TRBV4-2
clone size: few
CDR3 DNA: TGTGCCAGCAGCCAAGACCCCGGGGGTTTCTACGAGCAGTACTTC
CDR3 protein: CASSQDPGGFYEQYF

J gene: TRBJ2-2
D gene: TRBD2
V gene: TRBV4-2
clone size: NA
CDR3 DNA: TGTGCCAGCAGCCAAGAGGGACTAGCGGGGGGTAGGTTCGGGGAGCTGTTTTTT
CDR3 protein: CASSQEGLAGGRFGELFF

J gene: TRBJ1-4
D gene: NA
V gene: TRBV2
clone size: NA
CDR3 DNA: TGTGCCAGCAGGGAGGTTTCGGAAAAACTGTTTTTT
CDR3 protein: CASREVSEKLFF

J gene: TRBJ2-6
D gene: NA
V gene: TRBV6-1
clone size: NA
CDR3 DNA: TGTGCCAGCAGTGGGGGGGTTCTCTCTGGGGCCAACGTCCTGACTTTC
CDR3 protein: CASSGGVLSGANVLTF

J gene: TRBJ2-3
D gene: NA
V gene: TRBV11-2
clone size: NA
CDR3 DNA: TGTGCCAGCAGCCACCATTCTGGCCGGGGGTATTTT
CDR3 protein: CASSHHSGRGYF

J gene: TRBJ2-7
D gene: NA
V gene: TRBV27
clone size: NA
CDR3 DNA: TGTGCCAGCAGTTTATCCCCACGCGGGACCCTTTCCTACGAGCAGTACTTC
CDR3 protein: CASSLSPRGTLSYEQYF

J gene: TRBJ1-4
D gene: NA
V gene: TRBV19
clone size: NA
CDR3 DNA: TGTGCCAGTAGTCAGGGATATCGGGATGAAAAACTGTTTTTT
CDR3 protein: CASSQGYRDEKLFF

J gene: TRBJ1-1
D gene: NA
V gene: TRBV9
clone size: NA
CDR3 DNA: TGTGCCAGCAGCGTACATGTGAACACTGAAGCTTTCTTT
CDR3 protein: CASSVHVNTEAFF

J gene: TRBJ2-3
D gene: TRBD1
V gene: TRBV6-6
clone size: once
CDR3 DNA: TGTGCCAGCATTAAGGGACAGGGAGGTTCCACAGATACGCAGTATTTT
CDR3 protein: CASIKGQGGSTDTQYF

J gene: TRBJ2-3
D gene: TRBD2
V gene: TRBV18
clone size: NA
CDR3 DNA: TGTGCCAGCTCACCACTAGCGGGGGGGCCGGGAGATACGCAGTATTTT
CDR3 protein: CASSPLAGGPGDTQYF

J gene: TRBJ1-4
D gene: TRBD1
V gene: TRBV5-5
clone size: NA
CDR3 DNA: TGTGCCAGCAGCTTGGCCCCAGGGGGCTTTAATGAAAAACTGTTTTTT
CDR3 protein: CASSLAPGGFNEKLFF

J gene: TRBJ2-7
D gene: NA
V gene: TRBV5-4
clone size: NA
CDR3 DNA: TGTGCCAGCAGCTCCCCATTCTACGAGCAGTACTTC
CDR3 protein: CASSSPFYEQYF